This T cell receptor beta chain is drawn from a study of T cells after yellow fever vaccination. One entry per CDR3 protein, called by TCRdb with MiXCR from the 5' RACE reads. The data show 60,000 to 85,000 distinct CDR3 sequences, approximately 6.1% seen once. Concerning this clonotype: Its specificity is unknown.

Study-level findings and limits: Highly abundant clonotypes carried over from the bulk population could end up in FACS-sorted repertoires as contaminants.

V was trimmed by 4 bases and J by 0 bases, leaving 13 bases between them. Germline CDR1 reads SEHNR; CDR2 reads FQNEAQ (reference sequence). The CDR3 runs 15 residues. Sequenced here: CD8+ T cells sorted from PBMCs, sampled about 41 days after the first yellow fever vaccination. V is TRBV7-9 and J is TRBJ2-7; D might be TRBD1 (6 bases). The origin of this receptor is a man between 18 and 35 years old who received the YFV17D yellow fever vaccine. The CDR3 DNA sequence: TGTGCCAGCAGCTGGACAGCAGATCCCTCCTACGAGCAGTACGTC. Its protein product is CASSWTADPSYEQYV.